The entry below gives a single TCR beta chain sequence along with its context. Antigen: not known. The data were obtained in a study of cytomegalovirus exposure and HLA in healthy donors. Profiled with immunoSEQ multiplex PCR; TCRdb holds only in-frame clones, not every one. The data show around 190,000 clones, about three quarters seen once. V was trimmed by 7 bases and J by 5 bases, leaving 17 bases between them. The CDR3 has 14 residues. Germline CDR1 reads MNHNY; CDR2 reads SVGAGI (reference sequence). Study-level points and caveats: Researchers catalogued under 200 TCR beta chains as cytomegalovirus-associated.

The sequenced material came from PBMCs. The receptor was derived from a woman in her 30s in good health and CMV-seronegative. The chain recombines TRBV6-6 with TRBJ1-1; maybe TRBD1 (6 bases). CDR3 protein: CASTLGGAGTEAFF. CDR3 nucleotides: TGTGCCAGCACCTTAGGGGGGGCGGGGACTGAAGCTTTCTTT.